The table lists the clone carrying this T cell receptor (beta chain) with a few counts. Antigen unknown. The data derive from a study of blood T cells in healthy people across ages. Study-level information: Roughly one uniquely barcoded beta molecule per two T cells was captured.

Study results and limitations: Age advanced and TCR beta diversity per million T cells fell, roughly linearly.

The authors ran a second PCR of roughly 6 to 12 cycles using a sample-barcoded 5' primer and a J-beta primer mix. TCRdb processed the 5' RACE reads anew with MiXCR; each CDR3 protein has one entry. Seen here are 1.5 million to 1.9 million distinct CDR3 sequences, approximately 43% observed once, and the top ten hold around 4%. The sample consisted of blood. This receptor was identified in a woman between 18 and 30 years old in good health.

The CDR3 nucleotides read TGCGCCAGCAGCCAAGAGGTCTTCCAGGAGAAGAACTATGGCTACACCTTC. Translating gives CASSQEVFQEKNYGYTF. This chain links TRBV4-3 with TRBJ1-2, with unresolved D. The germline gives CDR1 LGHNA, CDR2 YSLEER. Trimming left V 0 bases short and J 2 bases short, with 16 bases between. The CDR3 has 17 amino acids.